The 19 T cell receptor beta chains reported below all come from one sample, sequenced in a study of blood T cell repertoires in COVID-19. The assay was immunoSEQ multiplex PCR, and TCRdb's table has in-frame clones only and misses some. The sample has over 150,000 clones, 65% to 90% seen once; the top ten hold over 9.5%. The sequencing input was PBMCs or T cells enriched from blood (not recorded which). These receptors were taken from a man aged 40-50 years who had recovered from COVID-19.

The DNA of the CDR3 is TGTGCCAGCAGTGAGGGACAGGGGACCAATCAGCCCCAGCATTTT. As protein: CASSEGQGTNQPQHF. The chain joins TRBV6-1 to TRBJ1-5, with 10 bases that match TRBD1. CDR3 length: 15 amino acids. Trimming removed 3 bases from V and 3 bases from J; junction bases left unmatched: 2. Germline V CDR1 and CDR2: MNHNS, SASEGT.

The J gene is TRBJ1-1, the V gene TRBV6-5; D ambiguous. The CDR3 totals 13 residues. Germline CDR1 MNHEY, CDR2 SVGAGI. Trimming left V 2 bases short and J 5 bases short, with 9 bases between. CDR3 coding DNA: TGTGCCAGCAGTTACCAGGTTGGTACTGAAGCTTTCTTT. This gives the protein CASSYQVGTEAFF.

In DNA, the CDR3 is TGCGCCAGCAGCCAAGATCTCGGCGGAGTTGGAAACACCATATATTTT. Encoded protein: CASSQDLGGVGNTIYF. The J gene is TRBJ1-3, the V gene TRBV4-3; D is ambiguous. Trimming removed 0 bases from V and 3 bases from J, with 12 bases in between. Germline CDR1 reads LGHNA; CDR2 reads YSLEER. The CDR3 loop spans 16 amino acids.

The chain couples TRBV11-3 to TRBJ2-1; 10 nucleotides line up with TRBD2. This CDR3 comprises 13 residues. Trimming took 8 bases from V and 4 from J; bases not matched to a gene: 2. From germline, CDR1 is SGHNT and CDR2 YENEEA. This CDR3 is CASGSGRYNEQFF. Here the CDR3 DNA reads TGTGCCAGCGGTAGCGGGAGGTACAATGAGCAGTTCTTC.

The V gene is TRBV19, the J gene TRBJ1-2; D gene uncertain. Germline CDR1 is LNHDA and CDR2 is SQIVND (reference sequence). V was pared by 6 bases and J by 4 bases, with 9 bases between. The length of the CDR3 is 12 residues. CDR3 coding DNA: TGTGCCAGTAGCTACGGTAGCTATGGCTACACCTTC. This translates into CASSYGSYGYTF.

The chain combines TRBV19 with TRBJ1-2; 10 bases match TRBD1. This CDR3 contains 14 residues. After removal of 5 bases from V and 7 bases from J, the junction contained 7 bases not matched to a gene. Germline V gene lookup returns CDR1 LNHDA and CDR2 SQIVND (reference sequence). CDR3 DNA: TGTGCCAGTAGTGACGGACAGGGGGTACTTGGCTACACCTTC. This translates into CASSDGQGVLGYTF.

The chain is built from TRBV5-1 and TRBJ2-2; 9 bases align to TRBD1. The ends lost 6 bases at V and 8 bases at J; junction bases unmatched: 11. Germline loops: CDR1 SGHRS, CDR2 YFSETQ. This CDR3 region has 15 residues. Here the CDR3 DNA reads TGCGCCAGCACCGATACAGGGGGCGCGGGAGGGGAGCTGTTTTTT. Amino acids: CASTDTGGAGGELFF.

The V and J genes are TRBV21-1 and TRBJ2-7; the table's TRBD1 call for D was not verified on the DNA. TRBV21-1 is given as a pseudogene. CDR3 length equals 13 residues. For the CDR3, the DNA is TGTGCCAGCGGGTGGACAGCATCCTACGAGCAGTACGTC. This codes for CASGWTASYEQYV.

The V gene is TRBV29-1, the J gene TRBJ1-2, with 10 bases that match TRBD1. Trimming cost V 7 bases and J 8 bases; bases outside gene matches: 25. This CDR3 region has 18 residues. Germline loops: CDR1 SQVTM, CDR2 ANQGSEA. CDR3 nucleotide sequence: TGCAGCGCCGGCTCAGGGACAGGGGAGTTTGCGGCGGAGGGAGGCTACACCTTC. Its protein is CSAGSGTGEFAAEGGYTF.

The gene calls are TRBV12-2 and TRBJ2-5; no DNA check was done on the table's D call, TRBD2. TRBV12-2 represents a pseudogene. This CDR3 is 14 amino acids long. The CDR3 region is CASRLSSGRGAQYF. The CDR3 nucleotides read TGTGCAAGTCGCTTATCTAGCGGGAGGGGGGCCCAGTACTTC.

The chain employs TRBV5-8 and TRBJ2-5, with 11 bases aligning to TRBD2. The CDR3 covers 16 residues. Germline assignment: CDR1 SGHTS and CDR2 YDEGEE. With V trimmed by 0 bases and J by 9 bases, 10 bases remained unmatched. The CDR3 sequence: CASSLAGTSGPTAQYF. The CDR3 DNA is TGTGCCAGCAGCTTGGCCGGGACTAGCGGTCCGACGGCCCAGTACTTC. Full variable domain (remainder filled in from reference TRBV5-8 and TRBJ2-5): EAGVTQSPTHLIKTRGQQATLRCSPISGHTSVYWYQQALGLGLQFLLWYDEGEERNRGNFPPRFSGRQFPNYSSELNVNALELEDSALYLCASSLAGTSGPTAQYFGPGTRLLVL.

J is TRBJ2-1 and V is TRBV6-4; 8 nucleotides match TRBD2. The CDR3 has 14 amino acids. CDR1 is MRHNA, CDR2 SNTAGT, per germline. With 2 bases clipped from V and 9 bases from J, the junction kept 6 bases outside the gene matches. CDR3 DNA sequence: TGTGCCAGCAGTGACACGGGAGGGCCCGGTGAGCAGTTCTTC. This gives the protein CASSDTGGPGEQFF.

This chain uses TRBV11-2 with TRBJ2-2; D not certain. The CDR3 length is 15 residues. The ends were cut back, 5 bases at V and 2 bases at J, with 12 bases in the middle. Germline V lookup: CDR1 SGHAT, CDR2 FQNNGV. The CDR3 DNA reads as TGTGCCAGCAGCCTTAGACTGGATAACACCGGGGAGCTGTTTTTT. Encoded protein: CASSLRLDNTGELFF.

The chain uses TRBV7-6 and TRBJ2-3, with 8 bases identical to TRBD1. Trimming removed 5 bases from V and 3 bases from J; junction bases left unmatched: 4. The germline V gene encodes CDR1 SGHVS and CDR2 FNYEAQ. The CDR3 loop spans 14 amino acids. CDR3 in amino acids: CASSHGQGTDTQYF. In DNA form, the CDR3 reads TGTGCCAGCAGCCACGGACAGGGAACAGATACGCAGTATTTT.

The rearrangement uses TRBV6-2 or TRBV6-3 and TRBJ2-7; 9 nucleotides match TRBD2. This CDR3 is 15 amino acids long. Trimming removed 4 bases from V and 1 base from J; junction bases left unmatched: 5. CDR1 is MNHEY, CDR2 SVGEGT, per germline. As DNA, the CDR3 is TGTGCCAGCAGTTCGGTACTAGCGGGTTCCTACGAGCAGTACGTC. Protein: CASSSVLAGSYEQYV.

The V call is TRBV19, the J call TRBJ1-1; perhaps TRBD1 as D (5 bases). V dropped 10 bases and J dropped 0 bases, with 12 bases sitting between them. The CDR3 spans 13 residues. Germline loops: CDR1 LNHDA, CDR2 SQIVND (reference sequence). The CDR3 nucleotides read TGTGCCACCGCAGGGCCGGTGAACACTGAAGCTTTCTTT. Translated, it gives CATAGPVNTEAFF. The variable domain in full, completed from reference TRBV19 and TRBJ1-1, reads DGGITQSPKYLFRKEGQNVTLSCEQNLNHDAMYWYRQDPGQGLRLIYYSQIVNDFQKGDIAEGYSVSREKKESFPLTVTSAQKNPTAFYLCATAGPVNTEAFFGQGTRLTVV.

V is TRBV11-2 and J is TRBJ2-1; D perhaps matches TRBD2 (5 bases). Germline lookup yields CDR1 SGHAT and CDR2 FQNNGV. Trimming pared 1 base from V and 9 bases from J, leaving 13 bases between. CDR3 size: 14 residues. CDR3 in DNA: TGTGCCAGCAGCTTAGCCCTCTCTAGCTCTGAGCAGTTCTTC. As protein: CASSLALSSSEQFF. Full variable domain (outside the CDR3, taken from reference TRBV11-2 and TRBJ2-1): EAGVAQSPRYKIIEKRQSVAFWCNPISGHATLYWYQQILGQGPKLLIQFQNNGVVDDSQLPKDRFSAERLKGVDSTLKIQPAKLEDSAVYLCASSLALSSSEQFFGPGTRLTVL.

The chain links TRBV7-2 to TRBJ1-1; D gene ambiguous. This CDR3 has 14 residues. Germline lookup yields CDR1 SGHTA and CDR2 FQGNSA. V gave up 5 bases and J gave up 1 base, with 11 bases separating them. CDR3 bases: TGTGCCAGCAGCCCCCGGAGGGAGAACACTGAAGCTTTCTTT. It encodes CASSPRRENTEAFF.

The CDR3 region is CASSLVQRNEQFF. The CDR3 DNA follows: TGTGCCAGCAGCTTAGTCCAGCGTAATGAGCAGTTCTTC. This chain uses TRBV7-9 with TRBJ2-1, with no clear D. Trimming left V 1 base short and J 7 bases short, with 8 bases between. Germline lookup yields CDR1 SEHNR and CDR2 FQNEAQ (reference sequence). This CDR3 spans 13 amino acids.